Following are 17 T cell receptor beta chains from one sample sequenced in a study of cytomegalovirus exposure and HLA in healthy donors. TCRdb's table, derived via immunoSEQ multiplex PCR, lists solely in-frame clones and lacks some. The data contain some 170,000 clones, 85% to 90% of them seen just once; the ten biggest clones take up roughly 1.3%. Material for sequencing was PBMCs. The receptors here all came from a woman aged 25 to 39 in good health and CMV-seronegative.

The J gene is TRBJ2-7, the V gene TRBV7-6; TRBD1 is a possible D gene (5 bases). Trimming removed 3 bases from V and 5 bases from J, with 11 bases in between. The CDR3 totals 13 residues. CDR1 and CDR2 (germline): SGHVS, FNYEAQ. The CDR3 loop reads CASSFLGVDEQYF. CDR3 coding DNA: TGTGCCAGCAGCTTTTTAGGGGTTGACGAGCAGTACTTC.

The chain links TRBV29-1 to TRBJ2-2; D gene unclear. Trimming pared 5 bases from V and 4 bases from J, leaving 8 bases between. The CDR3 is 12 amino acids. Germline V gene lookup returns CDR1 SQVTM and CDR2 ANQGSEA. CDR3 bases: TGCAGCGTTTCCTTTTCCACCGGGGAGCTGTTTTTT. It yields the protein CSVSFSTGELFF.

This rearrangement joins TRBV27 to TRBJ1-1; D possibly corresponds to TRBD1 (5 bases). Germline V gene data show CDR1 as MNHEY and CDR2 as SMNVEV (reference sequence). The CDR3 has 14 residues. V dropped 2 bases and J dropped 8 bases, with 15 bases sitting between them. The CDR3 reads CASSLNGGNEEAFF. The CDR3 DNA reads TGTGCCAGCAGTTTAAATGGGGGGAACGAGGAAGCTTTCTTT.

The genes are TRBV5-1 and TRBJ1-2; 12 positions agree with TRBD1. Germline CDR1 is SGHRS and CDR2 is YFSETQ. V was pared by 4 bases and J by 3 bases, with 10 bases of the junction left unmatched. The CDR3 has 17 residues. CDR3 in DNA: TGCGCCAGCAGCGCCGGGGACAGGGGGCGCCTGGACTATGGCTACACCTTC. Translating gives CASSAGDRGRLDYGYTF.

This clone was recorded only once. The gene calls are TRBV6-1 and TRBJ2-7; 9 positions agree with TRBD1. V gave up 6 bases and J gave up 3 bases; unmatched junction bases: 9. CDR3 length equals 15 residues. From germline, CDR1 is MNHNS and CDR2 SASEGT. In DNA form, the CDR3 reads TGTGCCAGCAGGGATGCGGGACAGGGTTACTACGAGCAGTACTTC. It codes for CASRDAGQGYYEQYF.

The J gene is TRBJ1-1, the V gene TRBV9; weak D call: TRBD1 (6 bases). The CDR3 is 16 residues long. V was cut by 0 bases and J by 7 bases, with 19 bases left in between. In germline, CDR1 is SGDLS, CDR2 YYNGEE. CDR3 DNA: TGTGCCAGCAGCGTAGCCCCGCAAGGATTGGACAGTGAAGCTTTCTTT. As protein: CASSVAPQGLDSEAFF.

In DNA form, the CDR3 reads TGCAGTGCCGGACTAAATGAGCAGTTCTTC. The encoded protein is CSAGLNEQFF. V is TRBV20-1 and J is TRBJ2-1; possible D gene TRBD2, 6 bases. The CDR3 spans 10 residues. Trimming removed 6 bases at V and 7 bases at J, with 7 bases between. The V gene's germline CDR1 is DFQATT and CDR2 SNEGSKA (reference sequence).

The chain is built from TRBV4-1 and TRBJ2-7; 11 bases align to TRBD2. CDR3 length: 15 amino acids. V was clipped by 6 bases and J by 0 bases; unmatched bases: 4. Germline-derived CDR1 and CDR2 are MGHRA and YSYEKL. CDR3 in amino acids: CASRLAGGSSYEQYF. The CDR3, as DNA: TGCGCCAGCAGGTTAGCGGGGGGGTCCTCCTACGAGCAGTACTTC.

The rearrangement joins TRBV2 to TRBJ2-2; 8 positions match TRBD2. V lost 3 bases, J lost 6 bases, and 12 bases stayed unmatched. CDR1 and CDR2 from the germline V gene are SNHLY and FYNNEI. CDR3 length equals 17 residues. CDR3 region: CASSERELAVASGELFF. The CDR3 coding sequence is TGTGCCAGCAGTGAGAGGGAACTAGCGGTAGCCTCCGGGGAGCTGTTTTTT.

This rearrangement joins TRBV25-1 to TRBJ2-1, with 10 nucleotides matching TRBD1. J gave up 8 bases and V 4 bases, and 5 bases lay outside the gene matches. Germline V gene lookup returns CDR1 MGHDK and CDR2 SYGVNS. CDR3 size: 14 residues. In DNA form, the CDR3 reads TGTGCCAGCAGTGGCACGGGACAGGGGCATGAGCAGTTCTTC. Its protein product is CASSGTGQGHEQFF.

This rearrangement joins TRBV9 to TRBJ2-2, with TRBD2 identical over 8 bases. The germline V gene encodes CDR1 SGDLS and CDR2 YYNGEE. The CDR3 is 16 residues long. After removal of 4 bases from V and 2 bases from J, the junction contained 7 bases not matched to a gene. The CDR3 protein is CASSHTGGLNTGELFF. CDR3 bases: TGTGCCAGCAGCCACACGGGGGGGCTAAACACCGGGGAGCTGTTTTTT.

The chain couples TRBV30 to TRBJ1-4, with 9 bases aligning to TRBD1. Germline lookup yields CDR1 GTSNPN and CDR2 SVGIG (reference sequence). The CDR3 length is 17 residues. The junction had 13 bases not matched to a gene; V was cut back by 2 bases and J by 6 bases. The chain's CDR3 is CAWSTGQGPGGDEKLFF. CDR3 DNA: TGTGCCTGGAGTACGGGACAGGGTCCGGGTGGAGATGAAAAACTGTTTTTT.

The chain couples TRBV5-1 to TRBJ2-5, with TRBD2 matching 8 bases. J gave up 0 bases and V 3 bases, and 13 bases lay outside the gene matches. Germline V lookup: CDR1 SGHRS, CDR2 YFSETQ. The CDR3 loop spans 18 amino acids. The CDR3, as DNA: TGCGCCAGCAGCTCCCCTGATTTAGCGGGGACGTACCAAGAGACCCAGTACTTC. This encodes CASSSPDLAGTYQETQYF.

The V and J genes are TRBV5-1 and TRBJ2-5; tentative D call: TRBD2 (5 bases). V lost 5 bases and J 1 base, leaving 12 bases between the germline ends. The germline gives CDR1 SGHRS, CDR2 YFSETQ. CDR3 length equals 14 residues. The CDR3 is CASRENGIQETQYF. CDR3 DNA sequence: TGCGCCAGCAGAGAGAACGGGATCCAAGAGACCCAGTACTTC.

The V and J genes are TRBV4-3 and TRBJ2-7; D might be TRBD1 (6 bases). CDR1 is LGHNA, CDR2 YSLEER, per germline. Trimming stripped 0 bases from V and 7 bases from J, with 19 bases between. The CDR3 runs 16 residues. DNA for the CDR3: TGCGCCAGCAGCCAAGATTTACAGGGCAGTACGGGGGAGCAGTACTTC. Protein: CASSQDLQGSTGEQYF.

The V call is TRBV19, the J call TRBJ1-5; no reliable D call. V lost 3 bases and J lost 5, with 8 bases in between. Germline V gene lookup returns CDR1 LNHDA and CDR2 SQIVND (reference sequence). The CDR3 covers 13 residues. CDR3 bases: TGTGCCAGTAGTATTACAGCCTATCAGCCCCAGCATTTT. Translated: CASSITAYQPQHF.

The gene calls are TRBV13 and TRBJ1-4; D gene unclear. Trimming removed 1 base from V and 0 bases from J, with 6 bases in between. The CDR3 has 15 amino acids. The germline V gene has CDR1 PRHDT and CDR2 FYEKMQ (reference sequence). The CDR3 reads CASSLAQATNEKLFF. The CDR3 DNA reads TGTGCCAGCAGCTTAGCCCAGGCAACTAATGAAAAACTGTTTTTT.